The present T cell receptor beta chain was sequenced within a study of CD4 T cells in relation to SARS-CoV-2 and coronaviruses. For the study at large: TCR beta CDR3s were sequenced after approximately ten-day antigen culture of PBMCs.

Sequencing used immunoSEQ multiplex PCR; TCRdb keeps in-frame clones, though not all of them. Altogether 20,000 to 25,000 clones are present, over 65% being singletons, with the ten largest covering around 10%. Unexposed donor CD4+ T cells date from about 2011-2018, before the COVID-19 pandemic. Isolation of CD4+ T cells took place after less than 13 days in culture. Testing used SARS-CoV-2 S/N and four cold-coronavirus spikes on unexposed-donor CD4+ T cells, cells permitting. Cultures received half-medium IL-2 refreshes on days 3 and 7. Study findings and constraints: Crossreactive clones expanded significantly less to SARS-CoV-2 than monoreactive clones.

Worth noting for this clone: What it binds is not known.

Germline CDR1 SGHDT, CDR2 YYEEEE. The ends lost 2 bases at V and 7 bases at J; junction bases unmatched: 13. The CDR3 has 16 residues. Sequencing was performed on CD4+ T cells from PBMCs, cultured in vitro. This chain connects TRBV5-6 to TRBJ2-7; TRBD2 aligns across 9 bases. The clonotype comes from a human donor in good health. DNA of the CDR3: TGTGCCAGCAGCTTCGGGGGACTAGCCGTCTCTAGGGAGCAGTACTTC. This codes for CASSFGGLAVSREQYF.